A single sample gave rise to the 18 T cell receptor beta chains below, sequenced in a study of PD-1 blockade in mismatch repair-deficient tumors. Some clones are missing from TCRdb's copy, which holds only in-frame ones; the method was immunoSEQ multiplex PCR. This sample carries 30,000 to 40,000 clones, over 80% of them seen once, and the ten largest clones take 3% to 4%. The sequences come from PBMCs, collected less than 7 weeks after starting pembrolizumab. All receptors derive from an adult with mismatch repair-deficient cancer.

The chain uses TRBV28 and TRBJ2-7; TRBD1 matches at 9 bases. Unmatched junction bases numbered 0, after V lost 4 bases and J lost 2 bases. Germline V gives CDR1 MDHEN, CDR2 SYDVKM. CDR3 length: 13 residues. CDR3 loop: CASSWDRAYEQYF. The CDR3 DNA reads TGTGCCAGCAGTTGGGACAGGGCCTACGAGCAGTACTTC. The entire variable domain, with the rest obtained from reference TRBV28 and TRBJ2-7, is as follows: DVKVTQSSRYLVKRTGEKVFLECVQDMDHENMFWYRQDPGLGLRLIYFSYDVKMKEKGDIPEGYSVSREKKERFSLILESASTNQTSMYLCASSWDRAYEQYFGPGTRLTVT.

This chain links TRBV10-1 with TRBJ1-1; D not certain. CDR1 and CDR2 (germline): WNHNN, SYGVQD (reference sequence). V dropped 5 bases and J dropped 0 bases, with 10 bases sitting between them. The CDR3 covers 14 residues. Written as DNA, the CDR3 is TGCGCCAGCAGTAGGAGTGGCATGAACACTGAAGCTTTCTTT. Translated: CASSRSGMNTEAFF.

V usage is TRBV18 and J usage is TRBJ2-1; D might be TRBD2 (6 bases). V was trimmed by 4 bases and J by 6 bases, leaving 16 bases between them. The CDR3 consists of 15 residues. In germline, CDR1 is KGHSH, CDR2 LQKENI. CDR3 sequence reads: CASSQPGTLSNEQFF. The CDR3 DNA is TGTGCCAGCTCACAACCCGGGACTCTTAGCAATGAGCAGTTCTTC.

This chain joins TRBV11-2 and TRBJ1-1; no firm D call. V lost 1 base, J lost 6 bases, and 6 bases lay in between. This CDR3 comprises 12 residues. CDR1 is SGHAT, CDR2 FQNNGV, per germline. CDR3 bases: TGTGCCAGCAGCTTAGCCGGGGCTGAAGCTTTCTTT. As protein: CASSLAGAEAFF.

V is TRBV29-1 and J is TRBJ2-7; unclear D gene. The CDR3 loop spans 13 amino acids. Germline lookup yields CDR1 SQVTM and CDR2 ANQGSEA. V lost 7 bases and J lost 6, with 19 bases in between. CDR3 protein: CSARVQPLSEQYF. The CDR3, as DNA: TGCAGCGCCCGGGTGCAGCCACTAAGCGAGCAGTACTTC.

The V call is TRBV7-3, the J call TRBJ2-3, with D tentatively TRBD1 (5 bases). CDR1 and CDR2 (germline): SGHTA, FQGTGA. Deletions cut 4 bases from V and 8 bases from J, with 13 bases between. The CDR3 extends over 13 amino acids. The DNA of the CDR3 is TGTGCCAGCAGCTCCACAGGAGTTGGTACGCAGTATTTT. It is translated as CASSSTGVGTQYF. The variable domain in full, with the rest retrieved from reference TRBV7-3 and TRBJ2-3, is GAGVSQTPSNKVTEKGKYVELRCDPISGHTALYWYRQSLGQGPEFLIYFQGTGAADDSGLPNDRFFAVRPEGSVSTLKIQRTERGDSAVYLCASSSTGVGTQYFGPGTRLTVL.

V and J are TRBV5-1 and TRBJ2-3, with a tentative D call TRBD1 (6 bases). The CDR3 has 16 residues. V lost 0 bases to trimming and J lost 7 bases, with 18 bases between them. Germline lookup yields CDR1 SGHRS and CDR2 YFSETQ. Here the CDR3 reads CASSLDGQRGLNTQYF. The CDR3 DNA follows: TGCGCCAGCAGCTTGGACGGACAGAGGGGGTTAAATACGCAGTATTTT.

The chain joins TRBV7-6 to TRBJ2-1; D perhaps matches TRBD1 (6 bases). Germline V lookup: CDR1 SGHVS, CDR2 FNYEAQ. With 4 bases removed from V and 6 bases from J, the gap between germline ends came to 13 bases. The CDR3 contains 14 residues. CDR3 bases: TGTGCCAGCAGCTCGGGGACACCTCTCAATGAGCAGTTCTTC. It encodes CASSSGTPLNEQFF.

The genes are TRBV19 and TRBJ1-1; D not certain. V shed 6 bases and J shed 3 bases, with 11 bases lying between them. The germline V gene encodes CDR1 LNHDA and CDR2 SQIVND (reference sequence). This CDR3 is 13 amino acids long. CDR3 nucleotides: TGTGCCAGTAGCTTCGTTCGGGACACTGAAGCTTTCTTT. Encoded protein: CASSFVRDTEAFF.

The J gene is TRBJ2-2, the V gene TRBV18, with 11 nucleotides matching TRBD2. CDR1 is KGHSH and CDR2 is LQKENI in the germline V gene. The J segment lost 3 bases and the V segment lost 3 bases, leaving 3 bases of the junction unmatched. The length of the CDR3 is 16 residues. This CDR3 reads CASSPPGLADTGELFF. CDR3 nucleotide sequence: TGTGCCAGCTCACCGCCGGGACTAGCGGACACCGGGGAGCTGTTTTTT. Drawing the rest from reference TRBV18 and TRBJ2-2, the complete variable domain is NAGVMQNPRHLVRRRGQEARLRCSPMKGHSHVYWYRQLPEEGLKFMVYLQKENIIDESGMPKERFSAEFPKEGPSILRIQQVVRGDSAAYFCASSPPGLADTGELFFGEGSRLTVL.

The V gene is TRBV27, the J gene TRBJ2-7, with D tentatively TRBD1 (6 bases). The V end lost 3 bases, the J end lost 11 bases, and 14 bases lay between the germline ends. CDR1 is MNHEY, CDR2 SMNVEV, per germline (reference sequence). This CDR3 comprises 12 residues. As DNA, the CDR3 is TGTGCCAGCAGTTTTTCTTCGGGACATAAGTACTTC. It is translated as CASSFSSGHKYF.

This rearrangement joins TRBV19 to TRBJ2-1; possible D gene TRBD1, 5 bases. CDR1 is LNHDA and CDR2 is SQIVND in the germline V gene (reference sequence). The CDR3 runs 12 residues. Trimming shortened V by 3 bases and J by 9 bases, and 9 bases separated the two germline ends. The CDR3 nucleotides read TGTGCCAGTAGTATTCCTGGGGCTGAGCAGTTCTTC. Translated: CASSIPGAEQFF.

This chain links TRBV27 with TRBJ1-3; 11 bases map to TRBD1. With 6 bases clipped from V and 4 bases from J, the junction kept 2 bases outside the gene matches. In germline, CDR1 is MNHEY, CDR2 SMNVEV (reference sequence). The CDR3 has 14 residues. The CDR3 DNA follows: TGTGCCAGCAGGCGGACAGGGGGCGGAAACACCATATATTTT. Its translation: CASRRTGGGNTIYF.

The V and J genes are TRBV9 and TRBJ2-7; 10 positions agree with TRBD1. V gave up 3 bases and J gave up 5 bases; unmatched junction bases: 11. The CDR3 consists of 16 residues. Germline V gene data show CDR1 as SGDLS and CDR2 as YYNGEE. The CDR3 here is CASSDGQGVWEDEQYF. The CDR3 DNA is TGTGCCAGCAGCGACGGACAGGGGGTGTGGGAGGACGAGCAGTACTTC. Using reference TRBV9 and TRBJ2-7 for the parts outside the CDR3, the full variable domain is DSGVTQTPKHLITATGQRVTLRCSPRSGDLSVYWYQQSLDQGLQFLIQYYNGEERAKGNILERFSAQQFPDLHSELNLSSLELGDSALYFCASSDGQGVWEDEQYFGPGTRLTVT.

This chain connects TRBV15 to TRBJ2-1; a weak D match, TRBD1 (5 bases). Trimming took off 5 bases at V and 4 bases at J, with 12 bases between the two ends. The CDR3 spans 14 residues. The V gene's germline CDR1 is LNHNV and CDR2 YYDKDF (reference sequence). The DNA for the CDR3 is TGTGCCACCAGCCACGGAAACAGGTACAATGAGCAGTTCTTC. Residues: CATSHGNRYNEQFF.

The chain carries TRBV7-2 and TRBJ1-5, with a possible D match to TRBD1 (5 bases). This CDR3 has 15 residues. Between the trimmed V and J ends, which lost 3 bases and 2 bases, there was a span of 11 bases. Germline V gene sequence: CDR1 SGHTA, CDR2 FQGNSA. CDR3: CASSFSRGRNQPQHF. CDR3 nucleotide sequence: TGTGCCAGCAGCTTTAGTAGGGGTCGCAATCAGCCCCAGCATTTT. The variable domain in full, with the rest retrieved from reference TRBV7-2 and TRBJ1-5, is GAGVSQSPSNKVTEKGKDVELRCDPISGHTALYWYRQSLGQGLEFLIYFQGNSAPDKSGLPSDRFSAERTGGSVSTLTIQRTQQEDSAVYLCASSFSRGRNQPQHFGDGTRLSIL.

This clone was found once. V is TRBV27 and J is TRBJ1-4; possibly TRBD1 for D (5 bases). The CDR3 runs to 16 residues. Trimming left V 7 bases short and J 0 bases short, with 15 bases between. Germline values: CDR1 MNHEY, CDR2 SMNVEV (reference sequence). The CDR3 loop reads CASTPGGAPTNEKLFF. The CDR3 region has the DNA TGTGCCAGCACCCCGGGAGGGGCGCCAACTAATGAAAAACTGTTTTTT.

The chain has TRBV23-1 and TRBJ2-1, with 16 nucleotides matching TRBD2. TRBV23-1 is flagged as an ORF with uncertain function. V lost 9 bases and J lost 6; bases outside the gene matches: 14. CDR3 size: 18 residues. The DNA for the CDR3 is TGCGCCAGTGCCTTGGCGGGGACTAGCGGGAGGGCAGGCAATGAGCAGTTCTTC. Translation: CASALAGTSGRAGNEQFF.